This TCR beta chain was captured by sequencing in a study of regulatory T cells in long-lasting Graves disease. Study-level findings and limits: What was studied was peripheral blood only, and not thyroid tissue.

CDR1 is LGHDT, CDR2 YNNKEL, per germline (reference sequence). The ends were cut back, 4 bases at V and 0 bases at J, with 11 bases in the middle. The CDR3 has 15 amino acids. Libraries of TCR beta came from iRepertoire HTBI primers plus Arm-PCR of CDR3 regions. TCRdb re-called the multiplex PCR reads with MiXCR, one entry per CDR3 protein. The profile covers roughly 420,000 distinct CDR3 sequences, with about 16% appearing a single time and roughly 10% taken by the ten largest. Time point reported: newly diagnosed GD, antithyroid drugs for less than 3 months. PBMC RNA was the source of the TCR library. This clonotype came up many times. Its antigen is unknown. Separately, the same data were catalogued under a study of T cells in Graves' hyperthyroidism and ophthalmopathy.

The sample in question was peripheral blood mononuclear cells (PBMCs), obtained at new diagnosis, from a patient treated with antithyroid drugs. J is TRBJ2-3 and V is TRBV3-1; D possibly uses TRBD1 or TRBD2 (6 bases each). The source of this sequence is a woman younger than 45 with Graves disease. The CDR3 nucleotides read TGTGCCAGCAGCCCTCGGGGGCCTAGCACAGATACGCAGTATTTT. Encoded protein: CASSPRGPSTDTQYF.